These T cell receptor beta chains were read from a single sample in a study of T-cell memory formation after mild COVID-19. In TCRdb, the 5' RACE reads were re-called with MiXCR into one record per CDR3 protein. The repertoire includes roughly 86,000 distinct CDR3 sequences, approximately 13% of them detected once, and about 26% sits in the top ten. The sequencing input was PBMCs or a T cell subset sorted from them (not recorded which). These receptors were collected from an adult woman who had mild COVID-19 (a few samples of this study predate the infection). Cell type and time point are not known. CDR3s include the opening cysteine and the closing phenylalanine or tryptophan. Size is stated for part of the rows, as once, few or many counts, or as a class when the clone is expanded.

v_call: TRBV29-1
j_call: TRBJ2-2
clone_size: NA
cdr3_aa: CSVGDRNTGELFF

v_call: TRBV18
j_call: TRBJ1-1
clone_size: few
cdr3_aa: CASSGPDSPTEAFF

v_call: TRBV9
j_call: TRBJ1-1
clone_size: NA
cdr3_aa: CASSATDREAAFF

v_call: TRBV10-3
j_call: TRBJ2-5
clone_size: few
cdr3_aa: CAISEPLGQQETQYF

v_call: TRBV6-6
j_call: TRBJ2-1
clone_size: few
cdr3_aa: CASSIGLYNEQFF

v_call: TRBV7-7
j_call: TRBJ2-3
clone_size: NA
cdr3_aa: CASSCIRRKGDTQYF

v_call: TRBV3-1
j_call: TRBJ2-1
clone_size: NA
cdr3_aa: CASSQIDEQFF

v_call: TRBV6-5
j_call: TRBJ2-1
clone_size: few
cdr3_aa: CASRGLGVPEFF

v_call: TRBV19
j_call: TRBJ2-1
clone_size: few
cdr3_aa: CASSDMQAQFF

v_call: TRBV6-5
j_call: TRBJ2-1
clone_size: NA
cdr3_aa: CASSYSLPEQDPGEQFF

v_call: TRBV5-5
j_call: TRBJ2-5
clone_size: few
cdr3_aa: CASSLAEYRETQYF

v_call: TRBV14
j_call: TRBJ2-7
clone_size: many
cdr3_aa: CASSQQTRGYEQYF

v_call: TRBV7-9
j_call: TRBJ2-2
clone_size: NA
cdr3_aa: CASSSLDGESTGELFF

v_call: TRBV7-7
j_call: TRBJ2-1
clone_size: few
cdr3_aa: CASSLTSGDYNEQFF

v_call: TRBV11-3
j_call: TRBJ2-1
clone_size: many
cdr3_aa: CASSTTSEQFF

v_call: TRBV7-6
j_call: TRBJ2-1
clone_size: few
cdr3_aa: CASSITSGSLWNEQFF

v_call: TRBV12-3/TRBV12-4
j_call: TRBJ2-6
clone_size: NA
cdr3_aa: CASTLAPSGANVLTF

v_call: TRBV7-9
j_call: TRBJ2-5
clone_size: many
cdr3_aa: CASSYPGTQETQYF

v_call: TRBV5-5
j_call: TRBJ2-7
clone_size: NA
cdr3_aa: CASEGGGRSSYEQYF

v_call: TRBV12-3/TRBV12-4
j_call: TRBJ1-1
clone_size: NA
cdr3_aa: CASSYPRGNTEAFF

v_call: TRBV20-1
j_call: TRBJ2-1
clone_size: many
cdr3_aa: CSARDFGQGINEQFF

v_call: TRBV25-1
j_call: TRBJ2-7
clone_size: many
cdr3_aa: CASSEQGQYYEQYF

v_call: TRBV12-3/TRBV12-4
j_call: TRBJ2-2
clone_size: NA
cdr3_aa: CASSLAAGTENTGELFF

v_call: TRBV4-1
j_call: TRBJ2-3
clone_size: few
cdr3_aa: CASSRRLAGGTDTQYF

v_call: TRBV7-8
j_call: TRBJ2-5
clone_size: few
cdr3_aa: CASSSKRGGSEEETQYF

v_call: TRBV9
j_call: TRBJ2-3
clone_size: few
cdr3_aa: CASSVEGGAPDTQYF

v_call: TRBV15
j_call: TRBJ1-6
clone_size: few
cdr3_aa: CATSTRDRALNSPLHF

v_call: TRBV15
j_call: TRBJ1-3
clone_size: NA
cdr3_aa: CATSPGNAGNTIYF

v_call: TRBV20-1
j_call: TRBJ2-2
clone_size: few
cdr3_aa: CSAEGGTNTGELFF

v_call: TRBV2
j_call: TRBJ1-2
clone_size: NA
cdr3_aa: CASRGQTNYGYTF

v_call: TRBV18
j_call: TRBJ2-3
clone_size: NA
cdr3_aa: CASSPDGQGALDTQYF

v_call: TRBV7-6
j_call: TRBJ2-7
clone_size: few
cdr3_aa: CASSLGGLGSSYEQYF

v_call: TRBV2
j_call: TRBJ2-1
clone_size: NA
cdr3_aa: CASIRGSGGNEQFF

v_call: TRBV4-1
j_call: TRBJ1-5
clone_size: few
cdr3_aa: CASSQEVQGAGQPQHF

v_call: TRBV29-1
j_call: TRBJ2-3
clone_size: many
cdr3_aa: CSTGLAEVFTDTQYF

v_call: TRBV7-9
j_call: TRBJ2-3
clone_size: few
cdr3_aa: CASSPLVGLAGVDTQYF

v_call: TRBV15
j_call: TRBJ1-3
clone_size: NA
cdr3_aa: CATSRDMSSGNTIYF

v_call: TRBV5-1
j_call: TRBJ2-7
clone_size: few
cdr3_aa: CASSLDRALNEQYF

v_call: TRBV25-1
j_call: TRBJ1-1
clone_size: NA
cdr3_aa: CASSTGGAEAFF

v_call: TRBV9
j_call: TRBJ2-7
clone_size: few
cdr3_aa: CASSVELNGRDEQYF

v_call: TRBV19
j_call: TRBJ2-3
clone_size: NA
cdr3_aa: CASSRPGGRTDTQYF

v_call: TRBV15
j_call: TRBJ2-6
clone_size: NA
cdr3_aa: CATSEQGAIDGANVLTF

v_call: TRBV7-8
j_call: TRBJ1-1
clone_size: few
cdr3_aa: CASSPTFWGQNTEAFF

v_call: TRBV7-3
j_call: TRBJ1-1
clone_size: NA
cdr3_aa: CASKGSAGLNTEAFF

v_call: TRBV2
j_call: TRBJ2-7
clone_size: few
cdr3_aa: CASTSGRAYEQYF

v_call: TRBV5-1
j_call: TRBJ2-3
clone_size: few
cdr3_aa: CASSLGDSTDTQYF

v_call: TRBV11-3
j_call: TRBJ2-1
clone_size: NA
cdr3_aa: CASSFRAGTSAYNEQFF